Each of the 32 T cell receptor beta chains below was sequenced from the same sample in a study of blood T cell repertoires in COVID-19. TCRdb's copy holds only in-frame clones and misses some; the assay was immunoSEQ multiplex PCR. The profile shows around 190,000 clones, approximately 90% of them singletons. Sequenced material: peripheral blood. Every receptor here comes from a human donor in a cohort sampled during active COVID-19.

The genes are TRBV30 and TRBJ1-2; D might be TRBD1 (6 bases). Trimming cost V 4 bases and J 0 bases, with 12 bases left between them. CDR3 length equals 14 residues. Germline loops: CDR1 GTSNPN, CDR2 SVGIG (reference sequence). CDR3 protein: CAWNGQKPNYGYTF. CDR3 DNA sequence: TGTGCCTGGAACGGACAGAAGCCTAACTATGGCTACACCTTC.

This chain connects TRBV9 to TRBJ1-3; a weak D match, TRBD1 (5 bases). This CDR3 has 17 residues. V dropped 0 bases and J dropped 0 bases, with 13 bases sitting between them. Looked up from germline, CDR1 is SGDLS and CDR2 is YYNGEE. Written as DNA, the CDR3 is TGTGCCAGCAGCGTAGTGGACACTCCACTCTCTGGAAACACCATATATTTT. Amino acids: CASSVVDTPLSGNTIYF.

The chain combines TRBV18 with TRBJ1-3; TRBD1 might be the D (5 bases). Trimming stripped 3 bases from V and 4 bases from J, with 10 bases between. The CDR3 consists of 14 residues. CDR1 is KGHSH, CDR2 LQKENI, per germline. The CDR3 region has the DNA TGTGCCAGCTCACCCCGCCGACAGGGAAACACCATATATTTT. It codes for CASSPRRQGNTIYF.

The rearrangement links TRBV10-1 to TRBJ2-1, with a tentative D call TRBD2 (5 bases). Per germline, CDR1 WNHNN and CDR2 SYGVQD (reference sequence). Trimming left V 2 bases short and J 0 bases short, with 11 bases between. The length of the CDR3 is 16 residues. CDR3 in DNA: TGCGCCAGCAGTGAGGCTAGCCTAAGCTCCTACAATGAGCAGTTCTTC. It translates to CASSEASLSSYNEQFF.

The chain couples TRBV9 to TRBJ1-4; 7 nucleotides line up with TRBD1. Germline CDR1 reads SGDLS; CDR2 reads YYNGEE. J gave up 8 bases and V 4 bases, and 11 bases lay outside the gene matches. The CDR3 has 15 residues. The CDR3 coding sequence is TGTGCCAGCAGCTCCGGGACAGCCCCTGGGGAAAAACTGTTTTTT. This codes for CASSSGTAPGEKLFF. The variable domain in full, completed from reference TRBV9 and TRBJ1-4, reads DSGVTQTPKHLITATGQRVTLRCSPRSGDLSVYWYQQSLDQGLQFLIQYYNGEERAKGNILERFSAQQFPDLHSELNLSSLELGDSALYFCASSSGTAPGEKLFFGSGTQLSVL.

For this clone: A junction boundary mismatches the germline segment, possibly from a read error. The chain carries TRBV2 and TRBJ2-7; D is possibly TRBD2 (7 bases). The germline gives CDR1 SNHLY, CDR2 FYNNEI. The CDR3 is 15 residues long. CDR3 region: CASSERRGPLLRQWF. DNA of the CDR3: TGTGCCAGCAGTGAGAGGCGGGGGCCCCTTTTACGGCAGTGGTTC.

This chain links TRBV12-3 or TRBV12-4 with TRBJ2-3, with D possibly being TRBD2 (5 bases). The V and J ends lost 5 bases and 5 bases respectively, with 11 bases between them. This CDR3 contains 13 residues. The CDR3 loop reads CASSPGGLDTQYF. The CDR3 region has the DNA TGTGCCAGCAGTCCAGGAGGACTAGATACGCAGTATTTT.

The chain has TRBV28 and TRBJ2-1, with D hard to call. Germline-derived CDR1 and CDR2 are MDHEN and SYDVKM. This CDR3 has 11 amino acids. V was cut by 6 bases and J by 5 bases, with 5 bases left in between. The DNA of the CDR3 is TGTGCCAGCAGATCGGACAATGAGCAGTTCTTC. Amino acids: CASRSDNEQFF.

The CDR3 nucleotides are TGTGCCAGTAGTATGGGACAGGGAATCGGAAAACTGTTTTTT. It encodes CASSMGQGIGKLFF. The chain is built from TRBV19 and TRBJ1-4; 9 bases match TRBD1. V shed 3 bases and J 10 bases; nucleotides not matched to a gene: 6. The CDR3 runs 14 residues. Germline V lookup: CDR1 LNHDA, CDR2 SQIVND (reference sequence). Drawing the rest from reference TRBV19 and TRBJ1-4, the complete variable domain is DGGITQSPKYLFRKEGQNVTLSCEQNLNHDAMYWYRQDPGQGLRLIYYSQIVNDFQKGDIAEGYSVSREKKESFPLTVTSAQKNPTAFYLCASSMGQGIGKLFFGSGTQLSVL.

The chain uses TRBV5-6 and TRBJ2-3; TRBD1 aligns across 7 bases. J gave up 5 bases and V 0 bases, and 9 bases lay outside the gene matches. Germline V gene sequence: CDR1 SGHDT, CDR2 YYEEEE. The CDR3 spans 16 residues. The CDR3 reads CASSLGPGQIKDTQYF. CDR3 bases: TGTGCCAGCAGCTTGGGACCGGGACAGATCAAAGATACGCAGTATTTT.

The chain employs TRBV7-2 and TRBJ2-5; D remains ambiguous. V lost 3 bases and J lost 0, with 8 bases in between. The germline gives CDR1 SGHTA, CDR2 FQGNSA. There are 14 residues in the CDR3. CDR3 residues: CASSFGVYQETQYF. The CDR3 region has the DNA TGTGCCAGCAGCTTCGGAGTGTACCAAGAGACCCAGTACTTC.

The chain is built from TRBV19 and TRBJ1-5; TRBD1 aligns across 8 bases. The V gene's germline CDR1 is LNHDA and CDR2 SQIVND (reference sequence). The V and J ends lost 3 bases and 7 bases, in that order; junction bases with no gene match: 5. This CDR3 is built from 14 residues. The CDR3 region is CASSMRTGYQPQHF. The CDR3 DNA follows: TGTGCCAGTAGTATGCGGACAGGGTACCAGCCCCAGCATTTT.

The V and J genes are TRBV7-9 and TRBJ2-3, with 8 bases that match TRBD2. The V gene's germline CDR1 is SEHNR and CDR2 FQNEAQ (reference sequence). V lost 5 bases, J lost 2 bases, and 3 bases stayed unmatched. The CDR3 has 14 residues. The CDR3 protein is CASSLSGNTDTQYF. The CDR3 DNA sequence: TGTGCCAGCAGCCTTAGCGGGAACACAGATACGCAGTATTTT.

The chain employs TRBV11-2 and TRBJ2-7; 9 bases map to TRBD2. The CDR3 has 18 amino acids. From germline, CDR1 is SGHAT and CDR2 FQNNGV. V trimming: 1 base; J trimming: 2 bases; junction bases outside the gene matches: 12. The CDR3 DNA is TGTGCCAGCAGCTTAGCTGCTCCTAGCGGGGCGTGGACCTACGAGCAGTACTTC. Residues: CASSLAAPSGAWTYEQYF.

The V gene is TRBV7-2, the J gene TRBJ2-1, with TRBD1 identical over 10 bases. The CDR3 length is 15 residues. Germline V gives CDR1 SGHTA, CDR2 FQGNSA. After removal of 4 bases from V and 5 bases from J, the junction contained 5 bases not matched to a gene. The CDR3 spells CASSSGDRGNNEQFF. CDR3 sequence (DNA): TGTGCCAGCAGCTCAGGGGACAGGGGAAACAATGAGCAGTTCTTC.

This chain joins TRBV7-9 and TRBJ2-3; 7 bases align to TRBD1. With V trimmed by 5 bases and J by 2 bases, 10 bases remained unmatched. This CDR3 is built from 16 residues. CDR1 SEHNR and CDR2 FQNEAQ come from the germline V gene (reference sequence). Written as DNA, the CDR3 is TGTGCCAGCAGCCGGGGAAGGACAGGAATCACAGATACGCAGTATTTT. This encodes CASSRGRTGITDTQYF. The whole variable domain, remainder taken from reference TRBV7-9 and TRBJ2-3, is DTGVSQNPRHKITKRGQNVTFRCDPISEHNRLYWYRQTLGQGPEFLTYFQNEAQLEKSRLLSDRFSAERPKGSFSTLEIQRTEQGDSAMYLCASSRGRTGITDTQYFGPGTRLTVL.

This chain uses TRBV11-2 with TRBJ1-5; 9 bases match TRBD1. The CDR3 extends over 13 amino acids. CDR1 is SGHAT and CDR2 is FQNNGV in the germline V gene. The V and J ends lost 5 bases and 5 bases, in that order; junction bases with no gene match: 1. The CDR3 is CASSRTGDQPQHF. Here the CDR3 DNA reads TGTGCCAGCAGCCGGACAGGGGATCAGCCCCAGCATTTT.

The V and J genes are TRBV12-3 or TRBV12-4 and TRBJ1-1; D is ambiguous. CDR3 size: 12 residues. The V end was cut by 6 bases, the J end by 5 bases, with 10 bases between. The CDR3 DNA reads TGTGCCAGCAGGCGACACCAGACTGAAGCTTTCTTT. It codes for CASRRHQTEAFF.

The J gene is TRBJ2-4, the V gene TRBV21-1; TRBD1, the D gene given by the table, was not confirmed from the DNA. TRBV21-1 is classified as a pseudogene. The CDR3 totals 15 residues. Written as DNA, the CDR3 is TGTGCCAGCAGCACTAAAACAGTAGCCAAAAACATTCAGTACTTC. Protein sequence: CASSTKTVAKNIQYF.

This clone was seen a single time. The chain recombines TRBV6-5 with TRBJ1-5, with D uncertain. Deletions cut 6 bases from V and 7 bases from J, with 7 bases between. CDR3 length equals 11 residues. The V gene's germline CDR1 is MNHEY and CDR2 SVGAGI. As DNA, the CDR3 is TGTGCCAGCAGCCCCTTACAGCCCCAGCATTTT. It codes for CASSPLQPQHF.

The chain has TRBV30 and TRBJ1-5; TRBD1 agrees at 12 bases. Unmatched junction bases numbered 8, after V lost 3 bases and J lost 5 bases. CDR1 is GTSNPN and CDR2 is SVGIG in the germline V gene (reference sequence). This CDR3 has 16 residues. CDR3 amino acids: CAWRPAWDRGHQPQHF. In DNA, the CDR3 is TGTGCCTGGAGGCCAGCTTGGGACAGGGGGCATCAGCCCCAGCATTTT.

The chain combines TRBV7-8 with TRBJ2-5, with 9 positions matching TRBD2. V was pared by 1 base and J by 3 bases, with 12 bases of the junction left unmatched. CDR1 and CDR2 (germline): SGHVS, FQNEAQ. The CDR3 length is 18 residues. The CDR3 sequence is CASSLGGSSGRYKETQYF. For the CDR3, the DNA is TGTGCCAGCAGCTTAGGGGGTTCGAGCGGGAGGTATAAAGAGACCCAGTACTTC.

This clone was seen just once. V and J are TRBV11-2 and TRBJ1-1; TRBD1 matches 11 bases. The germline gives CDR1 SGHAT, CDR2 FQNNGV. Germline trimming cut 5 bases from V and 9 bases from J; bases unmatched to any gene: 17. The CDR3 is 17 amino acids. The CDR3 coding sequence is TGTGCCAGCAGCCTAAACAGCCAGGGACAGGGGGTTTTAAAAGCTTTCTTT. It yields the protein CASSLNSQGQGVLKAFF.

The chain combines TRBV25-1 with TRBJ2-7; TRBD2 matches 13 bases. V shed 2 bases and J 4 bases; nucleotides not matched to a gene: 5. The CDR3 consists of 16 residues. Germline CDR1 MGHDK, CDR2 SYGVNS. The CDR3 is CASSEGGLAGRYEQYF. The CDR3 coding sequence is TGTGCCAGCAGTGAAGGGGGACTAGCGGGAAGGTACGAGCAGTACTTC.

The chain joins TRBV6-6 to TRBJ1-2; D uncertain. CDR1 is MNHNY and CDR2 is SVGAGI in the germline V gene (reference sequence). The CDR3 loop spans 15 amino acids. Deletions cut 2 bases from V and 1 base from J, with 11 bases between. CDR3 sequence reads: CASSYQAEHNYGYTF. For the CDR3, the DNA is TGTGCCAGCAGTTACCAGGCAGAGCATAACTATGGCTACACCTTC.

CDR3: CASSSQREGLYNEQFF. CDR3 in DNA: TGTGCCAGCAGCTCACAGCGGGAGGGCCTCTACAATGAGCAGTTCTTC. The J gene is TRBJ2-1, the V gene TRBV28; 10 bases align to TRBD2. V trimming: 6 bases; J trimming: 3 bases; junction bases outside the gene matches: 8. Per germline, CDR1 MDHEN and CDR2 SYDVKM. This CDR3 comprises 16 residues.

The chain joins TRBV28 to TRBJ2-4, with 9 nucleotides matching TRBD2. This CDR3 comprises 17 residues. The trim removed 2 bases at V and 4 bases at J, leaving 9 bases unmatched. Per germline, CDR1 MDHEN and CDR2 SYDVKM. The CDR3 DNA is TGTGCCAGCAGTTTACCGGTAGCGGGAGTTGCTAAAAACATTCAGTACTTC. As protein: CASSLPVAGVAKNIQYF.

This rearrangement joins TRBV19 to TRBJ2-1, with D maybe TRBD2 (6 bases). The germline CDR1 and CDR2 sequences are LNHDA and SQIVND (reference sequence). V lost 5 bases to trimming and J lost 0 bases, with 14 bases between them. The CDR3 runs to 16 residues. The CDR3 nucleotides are TGTGCCAGTAGTCCTTCTGGGACTCTCTCCTACAATGAGCAGTTCTTC. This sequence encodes CASSPSGTLSYNEQFF.

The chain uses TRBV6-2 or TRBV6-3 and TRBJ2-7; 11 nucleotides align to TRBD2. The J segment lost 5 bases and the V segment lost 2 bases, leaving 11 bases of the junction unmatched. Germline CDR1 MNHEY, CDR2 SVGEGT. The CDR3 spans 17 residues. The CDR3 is CASSYPLSSGRPDEQYF. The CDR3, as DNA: TGTGCCAGCAGTTACCCTCTCTCTAGCGGGAGGCCCGACGAGCAGTACTTC.

The CDR3 reads CASSPLGGTDSNQPQHF. CDR3 sequence (DNA): TGTGCCAGCAGCCCCCTTGGGGGGACGGATAGCAATCAGCCCCAGCATTTT. The V call is TRBV7-9, the J call TRBJ1-5; D is perhaps TRBD1 (5 bases). The CDR3 sequence is 17 residues long. CDR1 SEHNR and CDR2 FQNEAQ come from the germline V gene (reference sequence). Trimming removed 5 bases from V and 0 bases from J, with 17 bases in between.

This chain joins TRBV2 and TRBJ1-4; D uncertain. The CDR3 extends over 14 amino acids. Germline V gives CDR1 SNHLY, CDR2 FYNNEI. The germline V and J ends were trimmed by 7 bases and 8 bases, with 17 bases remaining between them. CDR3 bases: TGTGCCAGCACCCTAACGACGGGGAAAGAAAAACTGTTTTTT. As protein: CASTLTTGKEKLFF. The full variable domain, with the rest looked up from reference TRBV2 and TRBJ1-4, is EPEVTQTPSHQVTQMGQEVILRCVPISNHLYFYWYRQILGQKVEFLVSFYNNEISEKSEIFDDQFSVERPDGSNFTLKIRSTKLEDSAMYFCASTLTTGKEKLFFGSGTQLSVL.

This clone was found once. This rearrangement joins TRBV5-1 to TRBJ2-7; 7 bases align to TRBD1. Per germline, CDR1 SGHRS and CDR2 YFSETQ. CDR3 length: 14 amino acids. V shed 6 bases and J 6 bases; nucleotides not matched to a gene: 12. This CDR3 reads CASKWTRGPREQYF. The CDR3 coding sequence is TGCGCCAGCAAATGGACAAGGGGGCCTCGCGAGCAGTACTTC.